A selection of T cell receptor beta chains follows, all from one sample in a study of blood T cells in healthy people across ages. TCRdb redid the calling of the 5' RACE reads with MiXCR, one entry per CDR3 protein. The table records about 580,000 distinct CDR3 sequences, about 45% of them present only once. The sequenced material came from blood. The origin of the receptors is an elderly man in good health. Both conserved end residues are trimmed from each CDR3.

j_call v_call cdr3_aa
TRBJ2-1 TRBV6-6 ASSPRDSGTSSNEQF
TRBJ1-1 TRBV20-1 SALGTTLRGEAF
TRBJ2-3 TRBV20-1 SPVSGDTQY
TRBJ2-2 TRBV5-1 ASSAGTSDTGELF
TRBJ2-1 TRBV6-5 ASSYSAGRLEGEQF
TRBJ2-3 TRBV18 ASSPSGQGLSTDTQY
TRBJ2-6 TRBV6-1 ASRPRVVLAGANVLT
TRBJ2-2 TRBV5-1 ASSLNSNTGELF
TRBJ2-4 TRBV3-1 ASSQAGVANIQY
TRBJ2-3 TRBV30 AWSGGGVSTDTQY
TRBJ2-4 TRBV7-9 ASSPTVAKNIQY
TRBJ2-3 TRBV5-1 ASYTGGNPTDTQY
TRBJ1-2 TRBV6-6 ASSYPWDRASGYT
TRBJ2-7 TRBV5-1 ASSSGGPGSGEQY
TRBJ2-1 TRBV20-1 SATGSLNEQF
TRBJ1-5 TRBV10-3 AISETLYSNQPQH
TRBJ2-3 TRBV20-1 SAEPGFRGQY
TRBJ1-2 TRBV6-6 ASSYARTGAVFWGYT
TRBJ2-5 TRBV20-1 SASGRGTQY
TRBJ2-4 TRBV4-1 ASSQDAGQGGREQY
TRBJ1-6 TRBV25-1 ASGDIRSPLH
TRBJ2-7 TRBV7-9 ASSPTGAYEQY
TRBJ2-5 TRBV7-7 ASSLGLGQPQETQY
TRBJ1-4 TRBV20-1 SAPPRQGTEKLF
TRBJ2-7 TRBV6-1 ASSEAGSYEQY
TRBJ2-7 TRBV20-1 SARGSGDSYEQY
TRBJ1-1 TRBV6-2/TRBV6-3 ASSYSTGLFTEAF
TRBJ2-1 TRBV28 ASSGSTGGPYNEQF
TRBJ2-5 TRBV6-2/TRBV6-3 ASSSGLQETLY